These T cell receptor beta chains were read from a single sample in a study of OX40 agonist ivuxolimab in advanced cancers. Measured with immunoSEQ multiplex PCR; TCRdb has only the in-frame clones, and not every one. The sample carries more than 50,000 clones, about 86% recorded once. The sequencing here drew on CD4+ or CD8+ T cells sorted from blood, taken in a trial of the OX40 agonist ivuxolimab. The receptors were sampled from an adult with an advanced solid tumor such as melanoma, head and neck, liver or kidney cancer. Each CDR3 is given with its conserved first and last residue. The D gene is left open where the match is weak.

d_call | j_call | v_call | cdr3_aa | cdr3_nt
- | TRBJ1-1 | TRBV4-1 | CASSQRSGNTEAFF | TGCGCCAGCAGCCAGAGATCGGGGAACACTGAAGCTTTCTTT
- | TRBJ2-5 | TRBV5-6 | CASSPPGETQYF | TGTGCCAGCAGCCCCCCTGGTGAGACCCAGTACTTC
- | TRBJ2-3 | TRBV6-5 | CASSQNTGRDTQYF | TGTGCCAGCAGCCAAAACACTGGAAGGGATACGCAGTATTTT
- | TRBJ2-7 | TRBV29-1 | CSVEGKGLYEQYF | TGCAGCGTGGAGGGTAAGGGACTCTACGAGCAGTACTTC
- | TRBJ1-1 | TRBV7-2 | CATALGQGNTEAFF | TGTGCCACGGCACTCGGGCAGGGGAACACTGAAGCTTTCTTT
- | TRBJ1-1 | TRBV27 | CASSTFGRDTEAFF | TGTGCCAGCAGTACTTTCGGGAGGGACACTGAAGCTTTCTTT
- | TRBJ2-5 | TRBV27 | CASSLRPRGETQYF | TGTGCCAGCAGTTTACGCCCGAGGGGGGAGACCCAGTACTTC
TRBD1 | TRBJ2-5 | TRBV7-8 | CASSLQGEETQYF | TGTGCCAGCAGCTTACAGGGGGAAGAGACCCAGTACTTC
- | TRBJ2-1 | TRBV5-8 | CASSLMRYSEQFF | TGTGCCAGCAGCTTGATGAGGTATAGTGAGCAGTTCTTC
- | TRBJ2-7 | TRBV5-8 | CASTGTTYEQYF | TGTGCCAGCACCGGGACAACTTACGAGCAGTACTTC
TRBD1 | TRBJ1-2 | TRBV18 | CASSPPGQGLGYTF | TGTGCCAGCTCACCACCGGGACAGGGGCTTGGCTACACCTTC
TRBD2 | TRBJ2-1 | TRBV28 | CASSILAGGPVEQFF | TGTGCCAGCAGTATCCTAGCGGGAGGGCCCGTTGAGCAGTTCTTC
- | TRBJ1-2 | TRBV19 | CASTRGSYGYTF | TGTGCCAGTACCCGGGGCAGCTATGGCTACACCTTC
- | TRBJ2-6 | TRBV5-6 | CASSLMVPGANVLTF | TGTGCCAGCAGCTTGATGGTGCCCGGGGCCAACGTCCTGACTTTC
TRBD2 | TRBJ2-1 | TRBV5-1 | CASSLFSGEGNEQFF | TGCGCCAGCAGCTTGTTCAGCGGGGAGGGAAATGAGCAGTTCTTC
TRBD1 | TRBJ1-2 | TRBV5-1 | CASSSYRDRGPYGYTF | TGCGCCAGCAGCAGTTACCGGGACAGGGGGCCGTATGGCTACACCTTC
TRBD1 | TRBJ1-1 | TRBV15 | CATRLGQDPTEAFF | TGTGCCACCAGACTTGGACAGGACCCCACTGAAGCTTTCTTT